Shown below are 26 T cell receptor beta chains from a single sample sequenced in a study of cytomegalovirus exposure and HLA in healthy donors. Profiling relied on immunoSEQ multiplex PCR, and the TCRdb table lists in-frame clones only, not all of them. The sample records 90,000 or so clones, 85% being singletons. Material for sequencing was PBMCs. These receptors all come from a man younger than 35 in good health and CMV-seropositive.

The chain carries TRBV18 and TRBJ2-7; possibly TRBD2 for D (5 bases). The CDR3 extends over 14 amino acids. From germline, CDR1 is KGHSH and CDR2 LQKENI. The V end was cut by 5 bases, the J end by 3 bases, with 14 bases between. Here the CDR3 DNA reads TGTGCCAGCTCAAAGGGCGCGGGTGGCTACGAGCAGTACTTC. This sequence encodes CASSKGAGGYEQYF. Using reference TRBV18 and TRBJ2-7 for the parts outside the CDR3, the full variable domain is NAGVMQNPRHLVRRRGQEARLRCSPMKGHSHVYWYRQLPEEGLKFMVYLQKENIIDESGMPKERFSAEFPKEGPSILRIQQVVRGDSAAYFCASSKGAGGYEQYFGPGTRLTVT.

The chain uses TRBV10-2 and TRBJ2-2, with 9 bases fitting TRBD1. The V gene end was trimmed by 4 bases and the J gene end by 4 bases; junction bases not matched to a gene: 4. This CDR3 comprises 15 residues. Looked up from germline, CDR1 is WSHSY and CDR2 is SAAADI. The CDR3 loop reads CASSAQGALTGELFF. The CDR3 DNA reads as TGCGCCAGCAGTGCACAGGGGGCGCTCACCGGGGAGCTGTTTTTT.

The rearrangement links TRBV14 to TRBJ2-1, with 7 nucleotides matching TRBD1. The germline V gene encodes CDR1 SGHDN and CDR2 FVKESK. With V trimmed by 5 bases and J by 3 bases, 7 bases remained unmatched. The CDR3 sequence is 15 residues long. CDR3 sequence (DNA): TGTGCCAGCAGCGGGGACAGAAGTGGCTACAATGAGCAGTTCTTC. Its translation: CASSGDRSGYNEQFF.

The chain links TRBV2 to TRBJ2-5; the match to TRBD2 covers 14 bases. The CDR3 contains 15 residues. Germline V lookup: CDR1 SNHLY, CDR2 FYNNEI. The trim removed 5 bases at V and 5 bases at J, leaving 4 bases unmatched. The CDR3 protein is CASSQGLAGDETQYF. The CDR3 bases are TGTGCCAGCAGTCAGGGACTAGCGGGAGACGAGACCCAGTACTTC.

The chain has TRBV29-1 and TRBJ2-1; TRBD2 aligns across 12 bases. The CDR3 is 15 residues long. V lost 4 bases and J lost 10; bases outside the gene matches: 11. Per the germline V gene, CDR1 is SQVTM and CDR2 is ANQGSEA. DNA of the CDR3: TGCAGCGTTGTCTTGACTAGCGGGAGCCAGCGAGAGCAGTTCTTC. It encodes CSVVLTSGSQREQFF.

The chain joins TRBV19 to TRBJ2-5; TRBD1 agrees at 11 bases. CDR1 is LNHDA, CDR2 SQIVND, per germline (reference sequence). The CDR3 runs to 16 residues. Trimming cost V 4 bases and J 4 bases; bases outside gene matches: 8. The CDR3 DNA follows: TGTGCCAGTAGTACTTCCCCGGGACAGGGGGTAGAGACCCAGTACTTC. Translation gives CASSTSPGQGVETQYF.

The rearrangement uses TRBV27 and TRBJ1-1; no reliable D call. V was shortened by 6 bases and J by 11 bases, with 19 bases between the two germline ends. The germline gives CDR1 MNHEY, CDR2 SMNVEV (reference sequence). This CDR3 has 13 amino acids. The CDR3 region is CASSPQGWAGAFF. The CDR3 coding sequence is TGTGCCAGCAGCCCTCAAGGCTGGGCGGGTGCTTTCTTT.

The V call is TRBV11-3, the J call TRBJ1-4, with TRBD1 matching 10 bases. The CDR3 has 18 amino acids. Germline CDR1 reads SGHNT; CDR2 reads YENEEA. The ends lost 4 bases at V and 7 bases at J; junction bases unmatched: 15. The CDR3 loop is CASSSTWTGGELGEKLFF. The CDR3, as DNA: TGTGCCAGCAGCTCGACTTGGACAGGGGGAGAGTTGGGTGAAAAACTGTTTTTT.

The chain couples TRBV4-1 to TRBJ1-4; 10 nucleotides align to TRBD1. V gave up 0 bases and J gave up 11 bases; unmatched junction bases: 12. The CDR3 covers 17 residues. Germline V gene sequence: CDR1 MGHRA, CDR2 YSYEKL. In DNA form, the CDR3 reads TGCGCCAGCAGCCAAGAAATCCCCCAGACAGGGGGCGGCAAACTGTTTTTT. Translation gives CASSQEIPQTGGGKLFF.

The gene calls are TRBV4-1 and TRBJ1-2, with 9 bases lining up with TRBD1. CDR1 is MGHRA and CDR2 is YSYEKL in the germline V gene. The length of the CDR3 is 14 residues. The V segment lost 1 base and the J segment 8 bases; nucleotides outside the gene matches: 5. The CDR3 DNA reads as TGCGCCAGCAGCCAAGGAGGGACAGGGCACGGCTACACCTTC. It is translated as CASSQGGTGHGYTF.

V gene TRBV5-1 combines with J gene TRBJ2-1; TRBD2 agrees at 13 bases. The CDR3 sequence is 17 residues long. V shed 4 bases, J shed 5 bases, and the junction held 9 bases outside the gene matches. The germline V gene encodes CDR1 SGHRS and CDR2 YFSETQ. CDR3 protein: CASSPGLAGVRHNEQFF. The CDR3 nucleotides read TGCGCCAGCAGCCCAGGACTAGCGGGAGTTCGACACAATGAGCAGTTCTTC.

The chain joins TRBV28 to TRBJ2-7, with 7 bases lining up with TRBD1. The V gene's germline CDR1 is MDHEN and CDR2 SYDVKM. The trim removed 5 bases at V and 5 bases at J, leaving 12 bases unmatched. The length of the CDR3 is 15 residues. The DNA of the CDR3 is TGTGCCAGCAGTCCTCTAGGGGGCGCTTTCCACGAGCAGTACTTC. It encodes CASSPLGGAFHEQYF.

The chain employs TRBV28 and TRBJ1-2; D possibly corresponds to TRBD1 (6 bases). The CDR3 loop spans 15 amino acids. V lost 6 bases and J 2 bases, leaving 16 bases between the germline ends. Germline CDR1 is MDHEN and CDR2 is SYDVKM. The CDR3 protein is CASRYPAGTNYGYTF. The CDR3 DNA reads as TGTGCCAGCAGGTACCCAGCCGGGACAAACTATGGCTACACCTTC.

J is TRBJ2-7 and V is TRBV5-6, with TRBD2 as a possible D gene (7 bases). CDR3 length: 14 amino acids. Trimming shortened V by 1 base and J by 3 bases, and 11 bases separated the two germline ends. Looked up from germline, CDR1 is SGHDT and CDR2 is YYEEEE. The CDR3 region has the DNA TGTGCCAGCAGCTTGAGGGGGGGGCTCTACGAGCAGTACTTC. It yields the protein CASSLRGGLYEQYF.

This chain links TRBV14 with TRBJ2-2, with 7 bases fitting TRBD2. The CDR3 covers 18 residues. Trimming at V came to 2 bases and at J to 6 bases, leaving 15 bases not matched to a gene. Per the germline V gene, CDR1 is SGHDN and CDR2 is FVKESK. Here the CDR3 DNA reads TGTGCCAGCAGCCAATCATTATCTTTGGGAGGGAGTCCCGGGGAGCTGTTTTTT. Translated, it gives CASSQSLSLGGSPGELFF.

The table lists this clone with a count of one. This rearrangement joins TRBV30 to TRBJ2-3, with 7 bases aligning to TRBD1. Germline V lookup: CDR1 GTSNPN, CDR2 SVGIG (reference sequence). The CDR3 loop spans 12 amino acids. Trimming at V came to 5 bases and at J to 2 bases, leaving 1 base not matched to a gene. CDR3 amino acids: CAWGQVTDTQYF. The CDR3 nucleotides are TGTGCCTGGGGACAGGTCACAGATACGCAGTATTTT.

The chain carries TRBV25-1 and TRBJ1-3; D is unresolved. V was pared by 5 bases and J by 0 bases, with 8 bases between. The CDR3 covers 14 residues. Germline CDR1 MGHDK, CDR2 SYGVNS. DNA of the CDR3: TGTGCCAGCAGTAGTCAGCGCTCTGGAAACACCATATATTTT. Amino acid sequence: CASSSQRSGNTIYF. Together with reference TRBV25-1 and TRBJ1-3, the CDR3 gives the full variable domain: EADIYQTPRYLVIGTGKKITLECSQTMGHDKMYWYQQDPGMELHLIHYSYGVNSTEKGDLSSESTVSRIRTEHFPLTLESARPSHTSQYLCASSSQRSGNTIYFGEGSWLTVV.

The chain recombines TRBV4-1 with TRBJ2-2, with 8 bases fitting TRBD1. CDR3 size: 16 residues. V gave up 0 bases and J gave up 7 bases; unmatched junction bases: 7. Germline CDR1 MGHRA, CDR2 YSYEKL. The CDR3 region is CASSQDSDRAYGELFF. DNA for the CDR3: TGCGCCAGCAGCCAAGATTCGGACAGGGCTTACGGGGAGCTGTTTTTT.

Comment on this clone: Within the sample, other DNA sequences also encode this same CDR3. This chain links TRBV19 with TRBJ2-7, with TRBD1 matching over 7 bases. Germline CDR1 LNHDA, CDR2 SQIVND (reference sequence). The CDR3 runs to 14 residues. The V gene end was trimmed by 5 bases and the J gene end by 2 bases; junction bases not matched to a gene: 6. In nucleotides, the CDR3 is TGTGCCAGTAGTCCGGGACAGCCCCCCTACGAGCAGTACTTC. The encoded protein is CASSPGQPPYEQYF.

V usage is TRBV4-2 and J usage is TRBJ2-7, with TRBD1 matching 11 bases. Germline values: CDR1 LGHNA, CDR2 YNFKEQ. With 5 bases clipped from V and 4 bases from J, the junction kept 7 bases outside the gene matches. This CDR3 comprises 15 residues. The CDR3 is CASSSSGTGGYEQYF. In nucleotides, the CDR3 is TGTGCCAGCAGCTCCTCCGGGACAGGGGGATACGAGCAGTACTTC.

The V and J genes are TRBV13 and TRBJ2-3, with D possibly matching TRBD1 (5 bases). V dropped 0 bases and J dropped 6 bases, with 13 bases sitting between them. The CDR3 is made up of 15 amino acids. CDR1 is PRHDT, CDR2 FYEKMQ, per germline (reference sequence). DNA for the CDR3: TGTGCCAGCAGCTTAGGTGGAAGGGGAAGTGATACGCAGTATTTT. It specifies CASSLGGRGSDTQYF.

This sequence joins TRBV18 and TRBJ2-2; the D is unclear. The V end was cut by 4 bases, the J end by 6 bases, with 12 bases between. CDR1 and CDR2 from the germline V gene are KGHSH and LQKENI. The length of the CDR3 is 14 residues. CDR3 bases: TGTGCCAGCTCACGTGTAGAAGCCGCCGGGGAGCTGTTTTTT. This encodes CASSRVEAAGELFF.

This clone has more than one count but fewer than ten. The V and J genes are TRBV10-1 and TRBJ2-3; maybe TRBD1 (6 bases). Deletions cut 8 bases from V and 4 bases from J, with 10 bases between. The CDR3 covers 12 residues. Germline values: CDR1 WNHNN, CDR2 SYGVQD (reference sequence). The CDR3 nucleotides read TGCGCCAGCGGAACAGGGCCAGATACGCAGTATTTT. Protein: CASGTGPDTQYF.

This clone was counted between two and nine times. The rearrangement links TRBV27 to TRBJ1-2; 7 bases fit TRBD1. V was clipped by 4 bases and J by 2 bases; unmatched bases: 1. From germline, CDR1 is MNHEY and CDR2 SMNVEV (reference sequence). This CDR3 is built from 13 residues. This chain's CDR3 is CASSSTGNYGYTF. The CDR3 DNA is TGTGCCAGCAGTTCGACAGGGAACTATGGCTACACCTTC.

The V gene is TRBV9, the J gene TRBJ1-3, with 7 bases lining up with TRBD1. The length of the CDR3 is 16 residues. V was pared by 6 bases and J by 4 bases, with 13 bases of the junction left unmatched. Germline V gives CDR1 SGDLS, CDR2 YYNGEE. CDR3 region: CASTLGEGALGNTIYF. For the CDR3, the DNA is TGTGCCAGCACCCTGGGAGAGGGGGCGCTGGGAAACACCATATATTTT.

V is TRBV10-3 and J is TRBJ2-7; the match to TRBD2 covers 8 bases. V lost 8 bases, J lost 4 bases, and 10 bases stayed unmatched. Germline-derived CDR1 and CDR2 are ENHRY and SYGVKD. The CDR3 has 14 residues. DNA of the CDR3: TGTGCCATCGCGACGGGGGGGGCCGGTTACGAGCAGTACTTC. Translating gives CAIATGGAGYEQYF.